This entry features one T cell receptor (beta chain) sequence. Its target is not known. This specimen belongs to a study of shared clonotypes between healthy human individuals. Study-level points and caveats: Sampling involved blood alone; tissue repertoires likely differ.

The CDR3 has 12 amino acids. V gave up 1 base and J gave up 5 bases, with 7 bases separating them. Germline V lookup: CDR1 SGHRS, CDR2 YFSETQ. Profiled with immunoSEQ multiplex PCR; TCRdb holds only in-frame clones, not every one. The sample carries over 1.5 million clones, around 98% recorded once. The TCR was taken from a man aged 30-40 years in good health. V is TRBV5-1 and J is TRBJ2-7, with D perhaps TRBD2 (6 bases). Sample: naive CD4+ T cells sorted from blood. The subset here: CD45RA+ positively selected. The CDR3 DNA reads as TGCGCCAGCAGCTTGTGGGGGGACGAGCAGTACTTC. It encodes CASSLWGDEQYF.